One sample yielded the 26 T cell receptor beta chains listed below, sequenced in a study of control samples from healthy donors and cancer patients (dated by TCRdb to the early 2020s). The library was produced with the immunoSEQ multiplex PCR assay. TCRdb obtained this table from immuneACCESS and retained in-frame rearrangements with V and J assigned. These tables miss some clones; where compared with another copy, unresolved V genes account for less than half of the shortfall, and the remainder is unexplained. For this sample there are about 26,000 clones; roughly 80% appear just once. About 25% of the sample belongs to the ten largest clones. What was sequenced was PBMCs. These TCRs come from a man in his 60s with colorectal cancer.

The V and J genes are TRBV2 and TRBJ2-5; no definite D call. The germline V gene encodes CDR1 SNHLY and CDR2 FYNNEI. CDR3 size: 13 residues. V was pared by 2 bases and J by 5 bases, with 9 bases between. CDR3 loop: CASSELAFETQYF. CDR3 coding DNA: TGTGCCAGCAGTGAACTGGCATTCGAGACCCAGTACTTC.

J is TRBJ1-2 and V is TRBV24-1; TRBD1 matches at 7 bases. Per germline, CDR1 KGHDR and CDR2 SFDVKD. The CDR3 covers 15 residues. V was pared by 5 bases and J by 0 bases, with 5 bases of the junction left unmatched. The CDR3 protein is CATSVGDSTNYGYTF. The DNA of the CDR3 is TGTGCCACCAGTGTAGGGGACAGCACTAACTATGGCTACACCTTC.

This clone was seen once. The V and J genes are TRBV5-1 and TRBJ1-5; possibly TRBD1 for D (6 bases). V lost 0 bases, J lost 2 bases, and 6 bases lay in between. The germline CDR1 and CDR2 sequences are SGHRS and YFSETQ. This CDR3 spans 14 amino acids. CDR3 sequence (DNA): TGCGCCAGCAGCTTGGCAGGGGGCAATCAGCCCCAGCATTTT. Translated: CASSLAGGNQPQHF.

The chain is built from TRBV6-5 and TRBJ1-6, with 8 bases aligning to TRBD1. V was clipped by 7 bases and J by 5 bases; unmatched bases: 7. Germline values: CDR1 MNHEY, CDR2 SVGAGI. There are 15 residues in the CDR3. CDR3 sequence: CASTVTGADNSPLHF. DNA for the CDR3: TGTGCCAGCACCGTGACAGGGGCAGATAATTCACCCCTCCACTTT.

This clone was counted only a few times. The chain links TRBV2 to TRBJ1-4; the D is unclear. This CDR3 is 12 amino acids long. Trimming cost V 5 bases and J 7 bases, with 8 bases left between them. The germline CDR1 and CDR2 sequences are SNHLY and FYNNEI. The CDR3 spells CASSPDTEKLFF. CDR3 DNA sequence: TGTGCCAGCAGTCCTGACACTGAAAAACTGTTTTTT.

The gene calls are TRBV18 and TRBJ1-5; the D is unclear. Germline CDR1 is KGHSH and CDR2 is LQKENI. The V and J ends lost 4 bases and 0 bases respectively, with 7 bases between them. This CDR3 region has 14 residues. CDR3 sequence (DNA): TGTGCCAGCTCACGCGGGAATAGCAATCAGCCCCAGCATTTT. Amino acid sequence: CASSRGNSNQPQHF.

This sequence joins TRBV11-2 and TRBJ2-7; the match to TRBD1 covers 8 bases. The CDR3 runs to 16 residues. J was trimmed by 7 bases and V by 2 bases; bases with no gene match: 13. Germline V gene sequence: CDR1 SGHAT, CDR2 FQNNGV. CDR3 in amino acids: CASSLQPPGQGGEQYV. Here the CDR3 DNA reads TGTGCCAGCAGCTTACAACCACCCGGACAGGGAGGAGAGCAGTACGTC.

The chain links TRBV9 to TRBJ1-2, with D maybe TRBD1 (5 bases). The CDR3 covers 14 residues. CDR1 SGDLS and CDR2 YYNGEE come from the germline V gene. Deletions cut 3 bases from V and 2 bases from J, with 11 bases between. CDR3 protein: CASSAPQGNYGYTF. CDR3 bases: TGTGCCAGCAGCGCCCCGCAGGGCAACTATGGCTACACCTTC.

This chain uses TRBV5-4 with TRBJ1-1; D is unresolved. The V end lost 3 bases, the J end lost 1 base, and 16 bases lay between the germline ends. In germline, CDR1 is SGHNT, CDR2 YYREEE (reference sequence). The CDR3 has 16 amino acids. DNA for the CDR3: TGTGCCAGCAGCTCCCCCGGTTGGGTTGCGAACACTGAAGCTTTCTTT. Translated: CASSSPGWVANTEAFF.

The chain has TRBV3-1 (or the pseudogene TRBV3-2) and TRBJ1-2; TRBD1 agrees at 7 bases. The CDR3 runs 14 residues. Germline lookup yields CDR1 LGHDT and CDR2 YNNKEL (reference sequence). The trim removed 6 bases at V and 3 bases at J, leaving 7 bases unmatched. DNA for the CDR3: TGTGCCAGCAGAGGCAGGGGGGGGGACTATGGCTACACCTTC. Its translation is CASRGRGGDYGYTF.

The chain recombines TRBV9 with TRBJ1-5; D uncertain. CDR3 length equals 15 residues. Trimming took off 4 bases at V and 6 bases at J, with 17 bases between the two ends. Germline V CDR1 and CDR2: SGDLS, YYNGEE. The CDR3 loop is CASSTSPEFSQPQHF. In nucleotides, the CDR3 is TGTGCCAGCAGCACTAGCCCCGAGTTTTCTCAGCCCCAGCATTTT.

The rearrangement uses TRBV18 and TRBJ1-1; TRBD1 is a possible D gene (5 bases). The CDR3 runs 14 residues. In germline, CDR1 is KGHSH, CDR2 LQKENI. Trimming shortened V by 2 bases and J by 6 bases, and 13 bases separated the two germline ends. CDR3 loop: CASSPNGGDAEAFF. In DNA, the CDR3 is TGTGCCAGCTCACCAAATGGAGGGGACGCTGAAGCTTTCTTT.

The chain recombines TRBV6-5 with TRBJ1-3; D is ambiguous. Deletions cut 0 bases from V and 1 base from J, with 7 bases between. The CDR3 is 15 residues long. Germline V gene sequence: CDR1 MNHEY, CDR2 SVGAGI. In nucleotides, the CDR3 is TGTGCCAGCAGTTACTCGCCGGTGTCTGGAAACACCATATATTTT. This encodes CASSYSPVSGNTIYF.

The J gene is TRBJ2-7, the V gene TRBV7-9; D not resolved. Between the trimmed V and J ends, which lost 4 bases and 11 bases, there was a span of 15 bases. Germline V CDR1 and CDR2: SEHNR, FQNEAQ (reference sequence). This CDR3 comprises 12 residues. The CDR3 loop reads CASSSHEIWEYV. CDR3 in DNA: TGTGCCAGCAGCTCACACGAGATATGGGAGTACGTC.

Concerning this clone itself: Other DNA sequences in this specimen translate into the identical CDR3. The rearrangement links TRBV6-5 to TRBJ1-1, with a weak D call TRBD1 (5 bases). V lost 0 bases and J 1 base, leaving 6 bases between the germline ends. Per the germline V gene, CDR1 is MNHEY and CDR2 is SVGAGI. CDR3 length: 14 amino acids. The DNA for the CDR3 is TGTGCCAGCAGTTACTCGGGACGGAACACTGAAGCTTTCTTT. Residues: CASSYSGRNTEAFF.

The chain is built from TRBV7-9 and TRBJ2-7; 7 nucleotides agree with TRBD1. J gave up 3 bases and V 6 bases, and 8 bases lay outside the gene matches. Germline CDR1 reads SEHNR; CDR2 reads FQNEAQ (reference sequence). The CDR3 has 14 amino acids. Here the CDR3 DNA reads TGTGCCAGCAGTCGGGTCGGGGACAGCTACGAGCAGTACGTC. This encodes CASSRVGDSYEQYV.

The chain is built from TRBV27 and TRBJ2-2, with 7 bases that match TRBD1. CDR3 length equals 17 residues. Looked up from germline, CDR1 is MNHEY and CDR2 is SMNVEV (reference sequence). V shed 6 bases and J 2 bases; nucleotides not matched to a gene: 12. The CDR3 nucleotides read TGTGCCAGCAGCCTCCTCGGTGGACAGGCTAACACCGGGGAGCTGTTTTTT. Amino acids: CASSLLGGQANTGELFF.

The chain uses TRBV7-7 and TRBJ2-5; D remains ambiguous. From germline, CDR1 is SSHAT and CDR2 FNYEAQ (reference sequence). Deletions cut 2 bases from V and 7 bases from J, with 11 bases between. The CDR3 extends over 13 amino acids. The CDR3 spells CASSLTEVGTQYF. In nucleotides, the CDR3 is TGTGCCAGCAGCTTAACAGAGGTGGGGACCCAGTACTTC.

The CDR3 sequence is CASSLLLSRDGYTF. CDR3 DNA: TGTGCCAGCAGTTTATTGTTGTCAAGAGACGGCTACACCTTC. The gene calls are TRBV27 and TRBJ1-2; D is ambiguous. CDR1 is MNHEY and CDR2 is SMNVEV in the germline V gene (reference sequence). V was pared by 1 base and J by 8 bases, with 14 bases between. The CDR3 runs 14 residues.

The rearrangement links TRBV19 to TRBJ2-3; TRBD2 matches 11 bases. The CDR3 has 16 amino acids. Germline trimming cut 3 bases from V and 4 bases from J; bases unmatched to any gene: 6. CDR1 LNHDA and CDR2 SQIVND come from the germline V gene (reference sequence). CDR3 in amino acids: CASSMLAGGGADTQYF. In nucleotides, the CDR3 is TGTGCCAGTAGTATGCTAGCGGGGGGCGGGGCAGATACGCAGTATTTT.

As DNA, the CDR3 is TGTGCCAGCAGCCCGCGGGGGGCAAACACAGATACGCAGTATTTT. It translates to CASSPRGANTDTQYF. The genes are TRBV7-8 and TRBJ2-3, with 8 bases aligning to TRBD2. V shed 5 bases, J shed 2 bases, and the junction held 6 bases outside the gene matches. This CDR3 region has 15 residues. CDR1 and CDR2 from the germline V gene are SGHVS and FQNEAQ.

This chain joins TRBV6-5 and TRBJ2-2, with D perhaps TRBD2 (6 bases). The CDR3 runs to 14 residues. Germline V gene data show CDR1 as MNHEY and CDR2 as SVGAGI. V lost 0 bases to trimming and J lost 6 bases, with 8 bases between them. CDR3 sequence reads: CASSYSGGAGELFF. The CDR3 region has the DNA TGTGCCAGCAGTTACTCGGGCGGGGCCGGGGAGCTGTTTTTT.

The chain recombines TRBV30 with TRBJ1-5, with D possibly being TRBD1 (6 bases). This CDR3 is built from 13 residues. V shed 1 base and J shed 6 bases, with 10 bases lying between them. CDR1 GTSNPN and CDR2 SVGIG come from the germline V gene (reference sequence). DNA of the CDR3: TGTGCCTGGAGTGAACAGGGCCTTCAGCCCCAGCATTTT. This translates into CAWSEQGLQPQHF.

This chain uses TRBV3-1 (or the pseudogene TRBV3-2) with TRBJ1-2, with D possibly TRBD1 on 6 matching bases. The germline V and J ends were trimmed by 4 bases and 8 bases, with 11 bases remaining between them. This CDR3 has 12 residues. CDR1 is LGHDT, CDR2 YNNKEL, per germline (reference sequence). The CDR3 DNA is TGTGCCAGCAGCCCGGGACAACGCGGCTACACCTTC. This encodes CASSPGQRGYTF.

This chain uses TRBV4-2 with TRBJ1-2; no clear D gene. Trimming cost V 0 bases and J 4 bases, with 15 bases left between them. The CDR3 is made up of 16 amino acids. Per germline, CDR1 LGHNA and CDR2 YNFKEQ. This chain's CDR3 is CASSQDQTGRAYGYTF. CDR3 coding DNA: TGTGCCAGCAGCCAAGATCAGACGGGGAGGGCCTATGGCTACACCTTC.

This chain connects TRBV24-1 to TRBJ1-1; 7 bases line up with TRBD1. Germline loops: CDR1 KGHDR, CDR2 SFDVKD. Trimming at V came to 5 bases and at J to 4 bases, leaving 3 bases not matched to a gene. The CDR3 is 13 amino acids. The CDR3: CATSGAGGTEAFF. As DNA, the CDR3 is TGTGCCACCAGTGGGGCAGGGGGCACTGAAGCTTTCTTT.